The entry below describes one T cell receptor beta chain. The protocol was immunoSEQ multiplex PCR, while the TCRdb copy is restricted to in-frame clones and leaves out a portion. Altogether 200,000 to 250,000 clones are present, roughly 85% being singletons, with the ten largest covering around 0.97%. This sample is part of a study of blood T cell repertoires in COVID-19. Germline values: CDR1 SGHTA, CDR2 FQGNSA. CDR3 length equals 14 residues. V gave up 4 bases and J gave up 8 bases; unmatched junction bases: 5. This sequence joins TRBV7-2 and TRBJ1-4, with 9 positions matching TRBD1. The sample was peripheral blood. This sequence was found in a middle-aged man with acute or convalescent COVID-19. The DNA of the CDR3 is TGTGCCAGCAGCTACCGACAGGGGGGCGAAAAACTGTTTTTT. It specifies CASSYRQGGEKLFF.